Here is one TCR beta chain with its context. Naive CD8 cells were CD45RO-negative, positively selected for CCR7, excluding terminally differentiated effector memory CD45RA+ cells. This entry comes from a study of shared clonotypes between healthy human individuals. Sequencing was performed with immunoSEQ multiplex PCR; in TCRdb, only in-frame clones are kept and a portion is missing. The sample has about 2.1 million clones, approximately 92% seen once. Sequencing was performed on naive CD8+ T cells from PBMCs. This clonotype was obtained from a man aged 18 to 35 in good health. Some clones in this sample may be carry-over from other donors' samples.

The CDR3 is CASSQAPGGWLAGSYNEQFF. For the CDR3, the DNA is TGCGCCAGCAGCCAAGCCCCAGGGGGCTGGCTAGCGGGGTCCTACAATGAGCAGTTCTTC. This chain connects TRBV4-3 to TRBJ2-1; D is perhaps TRBD2 (9 bases). This CDR3 comprises 20 residues. Trimming stripped 1 base from V and 1 base from J, with 23 bases between. Per the germline V gene, CDR1 is LGHNA and CDR2 is YSLEER.